Reported below is one TCR beta chain. This entry belongs to a study of high-grade serous ovarian cancer treatment subgroups. The CDR3 has 15 residues. V shed 5 bases and J 6 bases; nucleotides not matched to a gene: 10. Per germline, CDR1 MNHNS and CDR2 SASEGT. Generated by immunoSEQ multiplex PCR, the TCRdb table keeps only in-frame clones and is missing some. The sample lists some 7,000 clones, about two thirds seen once, with nearly 6% in the top ten. Tumor tissue was taken before any definitive surgery or chemotherapy was given. The gene calls are TRBV6-1 and TRBJ1-2; 9 bases agree with TRBD1. The sample was tumor tissue. The sequence derives from a human donor with high-grade serous ovarian cancer. The CDR3 loop is CASSNHRGRSNGYTF. The DNA of the CDR3 is TGTGCCAGCAGTAATCACAGGGGGCGGTCTAATGGCTACACCTTC.